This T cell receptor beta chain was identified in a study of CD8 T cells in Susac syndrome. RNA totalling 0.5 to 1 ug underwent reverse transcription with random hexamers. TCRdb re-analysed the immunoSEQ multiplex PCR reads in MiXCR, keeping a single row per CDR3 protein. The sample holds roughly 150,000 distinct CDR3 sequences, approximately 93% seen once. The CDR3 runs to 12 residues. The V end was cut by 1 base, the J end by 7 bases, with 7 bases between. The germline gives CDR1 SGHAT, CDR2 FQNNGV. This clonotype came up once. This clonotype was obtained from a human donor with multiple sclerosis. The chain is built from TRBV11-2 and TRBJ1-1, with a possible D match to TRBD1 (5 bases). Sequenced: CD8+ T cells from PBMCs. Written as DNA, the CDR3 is TGTGCCAGCAGCTTAGCGGGGGATGAAGCTTTCTTT. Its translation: CASSLAGDEAFF.